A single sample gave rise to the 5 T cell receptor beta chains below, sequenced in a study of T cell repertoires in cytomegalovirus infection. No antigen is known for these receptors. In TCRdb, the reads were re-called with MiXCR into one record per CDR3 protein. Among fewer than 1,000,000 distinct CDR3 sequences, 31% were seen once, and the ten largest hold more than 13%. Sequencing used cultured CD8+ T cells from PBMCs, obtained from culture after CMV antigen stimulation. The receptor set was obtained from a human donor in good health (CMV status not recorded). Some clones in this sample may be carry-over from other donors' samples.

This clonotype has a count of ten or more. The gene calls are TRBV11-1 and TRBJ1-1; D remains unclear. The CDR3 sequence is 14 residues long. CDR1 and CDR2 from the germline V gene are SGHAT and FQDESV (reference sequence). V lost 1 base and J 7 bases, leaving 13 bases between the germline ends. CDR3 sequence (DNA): TGTGCCAGCAGCTTAGGCGGGATCGGCAGTGAAGCTTTCTTT. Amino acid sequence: CASSLGGIGSEAFF.

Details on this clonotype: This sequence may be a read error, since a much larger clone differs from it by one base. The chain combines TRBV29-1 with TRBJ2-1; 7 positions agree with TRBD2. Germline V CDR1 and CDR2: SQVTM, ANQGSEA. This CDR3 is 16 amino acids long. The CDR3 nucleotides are TGCAGCATTGAAGATCCGGAGCGGGGCCGATACAATGAGCAGTTCTTC. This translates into CSIEDPERGRYNEQFF.

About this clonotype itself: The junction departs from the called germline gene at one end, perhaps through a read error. The CDR3 DNA is TGTGCCAGCAGATTAGACGGGGGGGCTAACACGCAGTATTTT. Its translation: CASRLDGGANTQYF. V is TRBV7-8 and J is TRBJ2-3, with 8 bases identical to TRBD2. The CDR3 totals 14 residues. The V gene's germline CDR1 is SGHVS and CDR2 FQNEAQ.

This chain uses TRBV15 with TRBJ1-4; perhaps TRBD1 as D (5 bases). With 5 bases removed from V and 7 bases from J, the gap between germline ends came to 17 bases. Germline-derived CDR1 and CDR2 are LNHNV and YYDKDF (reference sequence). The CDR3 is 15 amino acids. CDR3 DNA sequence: TGTGCCACCAGCTTTCAGGGAAGTAGCGGTGAAAAACTGTTTTTT. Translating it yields CATSFQGSSGEKLFF.

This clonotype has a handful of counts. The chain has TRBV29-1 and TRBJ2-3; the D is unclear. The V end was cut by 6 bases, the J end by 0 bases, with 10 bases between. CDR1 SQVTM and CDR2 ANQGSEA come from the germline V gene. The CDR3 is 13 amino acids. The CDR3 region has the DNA TGCAGCGTCACACTGACTAGCACAGATACGCAGTATTTT. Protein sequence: CSVTLTSTDTQYF.